The 14 T cell receptor beta chains below were found in one sample sequenced in a study of blood T cell repertoires in COVID-19. Produced via immunoSEQ multiplex PCR; TCRdb's table is partial and in-frame only. The table lists some 45,000 clones, 65% to 85% of them singletons, with 8% to 9% in the top ten. The material sequenced was peripheral blood. Receptor source: a man at least 80 years old in a cohort sampled during active COVID-19.

The chain combines TRBV5-1 with TRBJ1-3; D is unresolved. Trimming removed 1 base at V and 1 base at J, with 12 bases between. Germline lookup yields CDR1 SGHRS and CDR2 YFSETQ. This CDR3 is built from 16 residues. Written as DNA, the CDR3 is TGCGCCAGCAGCTTGTTGGCCAAATCTTCTGGAAACACCATATATTTT. It specifies CASSLLAKSSGNTIYF.

J is TRBJ1-4 and V is TRBV7-9; 7 nucleotides match TRBD1. Germline V CDR1 and CDR2: SEHNR, FQNEAQ (reference sequence). The J segment lost 0 bases and the V segment lost 5 bases, leaving 9 bases of the junction unmatched. This CDR3 spans 17 amino acids. The CDR3 bases are TGTGCCAGCAGCCCCAGGGGGACGGGTGCAACTAATGAAAAACTGTTTTTT. It codes for CASSPRGTGATNEKLFF.

This chain joins TRBV27 and TRBJ1-2; 7 bases agree with TRBD1. Germline loops: CDR1 MNHEY, CDR2 SMNVEV (reference sequence). The length of the CDR3 is 14 residues. The V and J ends lost 5 bases and 7 bases, in that order; junction bases with no gene match: 10. The CDR3 loop reads CASSPTGARGGYTF. Written as DNA, the CDR3 is TGTGCCAGCAGTCCCACAGGGGCCCGTGGTGGCTACACCTTC.

The rearrangement joins TRBV5-1 to TRBJ2-1; 7 bases agree with TRBD2. Per the germline V gene, CDR1 is SGHRS and CDR2 is YFSETQ. V lost 5 bases to trimming and J lost 6 bases; unmatched junction nucleotides: 8. The CDR3 sequence is 14 residues long. The chain's CDR3 is CASSPSGAGNEQFF. The CDR3 region has the DNA TGCGCCAGCAGTCCGAGCGGGGCCGGCAATGAGCAGTTCTTC.

V and J are TRBV28 and TRBJ2-5; TRBD1 matches at 7 bases. Germline trimming cut 2 bases from V and 4 bases from J; bases unmatched to any gene: 1. Germline loops: CDR1 MDHEN, CDR2 SYDVKM. The CDR3 contains 13 residues. The CDR3 reads CASSLGTVETQYF. CDR3 bases: TGTGCCAGCAGTTTAGGGACAGTAGAGACCCAGTACTTC.

This chain uses TRBV21-1 with TRBJ2-7; the table's TRBD2 call for D was not verified on the DNA. TRBV21-1 is a pseudogene locus. The CDR3 spans 19 residues. The CDR3 region has the DNA TGTGCCAGCAGCAAAGTTGTTGGGAGACCCTTCCTCCGGGATTACGAGCAGTACTTC. This sequence encodes CASSKVVGRPFLRDYEQYF.

The J gene is TRBJ2-1, the V gene TRBV3-1 (or the pseudogene TRBV3-2); D perhaps matches TRBD2 (7 bases). The CDR3 sequence is 16 residues long. Germline assignment: CDR1 LGHDT and CDR2 YNNKEL (reference sequence). Trimming pared 3 bases from V and 5 bases from J, leaving 17 bases between. The CDR3 loop is CASSHPTGGVNNEQFF. CDR3 nucleotides: TGTGCCAGCAGCCACCCGACGGGGGGCGTGAACAATGAGCAGTTCTTC.

The V gene is TRBV7-3, the J gene TRBJ2-1, with 15 bases fitting TRBD2. The CDR3 totals 20 residues. Unmatched junction bases numbered 11, after V lost 5 bases and J lost 0 bases. Germline assignment: CDR1 SGHTA and CDR2 FQGTGA. DNA for the CDR3: TGTGCCAGCAGCCCCCGGACTAGCGGGGGGGCCGTAAGCTCCTACAATGAGCAGTTCTTC. This gives the protein CASSPRTSGGAVSSYNEQFF.

V gene TRBV6-5 combines with J gene TRBJ1-2, with 12 nucleotides matching TRBD1. This CDR3 has 15 residues. V was clipped by 6 bases and J by 4 bases; unmatched bases: 6. CDR1 is MNHEY and CDR2 is SVGAGI in the germline V gene. CDR3 sequence: CASRGQGAHPYGYTF. The CDR3 DNA reads TGTGCCAGCAGGGGACAGGGGGCGCATCCCTATGGCTACACCTTC.

The chain uses TRBV4-1 and TRBJ2-7, with unresolved D. The CDR3 extends over 16 amino acids. Germline assignment: CDR1 MGHRA and CDR2 YSYEKL. V lost 1 base and J 0 bases, leaving 13 bases between the germline ends. CDR3 residues: CASSQGNTLSSYEQYF. In nucleotides, the CDR3 is TGCGCCAGCAGCCAAGGCAACACCTTAAGCTCCTACGAGCAGTACTTC.

The V and J genes are TRBV28 and TRBJ1-2, with no clear D. The germline CDR1 and CDR2 sequences are MDHEN and SYDVKM. V was cut by 4 bases and J by 4 bases, with 10 bases left in between. CDR3 length equals 13 residues. The CDR3, as DNA: TGTGCCAGCAGTTCCTCAGGTATCTATGGCTACACCTTC. Its translation is CASSSSGIYGYTF.

The genes are TRBV19 and TRBJ2-2; 8 nucleotides line up with TRBD2. The V gene's germline CDR1 is LNHDA and CDR2 SQIVND (reference sequence). This CDR3 contains 16 residues. Trimming cost V 6 bases and J 2 bases; bases outside gene matches: 8. This chain's CDR3 is CASRGEAGANTGELFF. The DNA of the CDR3 is TGTGCCAGTAGAGGGGAAGCGGGAGCAAACACCGGGGAGCTGTTTTTT.

This chain uses TRBV7-6 with TRBJ2-7; the match to TRBD2 covers 7 bases. Trimming at V came to 8 bases and at J to 4 bases, leaving 14 bases not matched to a gene. The CDR3 has 15 residues. Germline CDR1 and CDR2: SGHVS and FNYEAQ. The CDR3: CASSDLGGSSYEQYF. The DNA for the CDR3 is TGTGCCAGCTCCGACTTGGGCGGGAGTAGTTACGAGCAGTACTTC.

V and J are TRBV7-6 and TRBJ1-1, with TRBD1 identical over 9 bases. V gave up 5 bases and J gave up 9 bases; unmatched junction bases: 4. Germline assignment: CDR1 SGHVS and CDR2 FNYEAQ. The CDR3 totals 12 residues. The CDR3 nucleotides read TGTGCCAGCAGCCCGGACAGGGGACAAGCTTTCTTT. Amino acids: CASSPDRGQAFF.